This TCR beta chain was retrieved from a study of blood T cell repertoires in COVID-19. About the research overall: Sources were T cells, B-cell-depleted T cells, or PBMCs; the material itself was cDNA or gDNA.

As processed by the authors: Amplification of reference gene primers provided the estimated nucleated cell counts. The data were produced by immunoSEQ multiplex PCR, yet TCRdb's version contains in-frame clones alone and is incomplete. V and J calls and clone size follow that table, whereas D and trimming were derived from the DNA. The data hold about 370,000 clones, with more than 70% observed a single time. Germline CDR1 and CDR2: DFQATT and SNEGSKA (reference sequence). Trimming pared 3 bases from V and 0 bases from J, leaving 8 bases between. There are 13 residues in the CDR3. Sequencing was performed on peripheral blood. This chain connects TRBV20-1 to TRBJ1-1, with no clear D. This TCR was recovered from a woman aged 25 to 39 with COVID-19, enrolled during active disease. The CDR3 region is CSASDTLNTEAFF. The CDR3 DNA reads TGCAGTGCTAGTGACACACTGAACACTGAAGCTTTCTTT.